This T cell receptor (beta chain) was captured by sequencing in a study of early T cells in non-severe SARS-CoV-2 infection. Study background: Sequenced bulk RNA came from whole blood that was unsorted, and chains were unpaired. Whole-study findings and limits: Clonotype matching in VDJdb favored anti-spike CD8 responses and did not capture private and CD4 specificities.

Germline V CDR1 and CDR2: MNHEY, SMNVEV (reference sequence). Between the trimmed V and J ends, which lost 5 bases and 7 bases, there was a span of 14 bases. There are 13 residues in the CDR3. This clonotype was detected many times. Its cognate antigen is unknown. cDNA molecules, individually, were tagged with unique molecular identifiers. TCRdb re-called the 5' RACE reads with MiXCR, one entry per CDR3 protein. The profile shows tens of thousands of distinct CDR3 sequences, under 9.5% of them singletons. Sequencing input: whole blood. The receptor was isolated from an adult who was a healthcare worker with PCR-confirmed SARS-CoV-2 infection or an uninfected control (not recorded which). The V call is TRBV27, the J call TRBJ1-1; D is ambiguous. The CDR3 sequence is CASSIHGRSEAFF. The CDR3 DNA follows: TGTGCCAGCAGTATCCATGGCCGGAGTGAAGCTTTCTTT.